The clone carrying this T cell receptor (beta chain) was counted many times. Antigen specificity is unknown. Construction of TCR beta libraries was performed using quantitative 5'-RACE with molecular barcodes. MiXCR, run by TCRdb on the 5' RACE reads, gives a single entry per CDR3 protein. The profile shows more than 400,000 distinct CDR3 sequences, less than 6% of them singletons. This sample is drawn from a study of CD8 T cells in ankylosing spondylitis. Findings of the study overall: From matched ankylosing spondylitis synovial fluid, disease-linked clones were reportedly recovered at significantly enriched levels. Disease-linked clones bore a CD8+ phenotype and were relatively rare in peripheral blood. The study identified a TCR beta motif of roughly eight highly homologous variants that appeared characteristic of ankylosing spondylitis blood.

V lost 6 bases and J lost 2; bases outside the gene matches: 9. The CDR3 runs to 16 residues. In germline, CDR1 is DFQATT, CDR2 SNEGSKA (reference sequence). This rearrangement joins TRBV20-1 to TRBJ2-1, with 11 bases aligning to TRBD2. This TCR derives from a male donor with ankylosing spondylitis. What was sequenced was blood, either unsorted or a sorted T cell fraction (not recorded which). The CDR3 sequence: CSAEGLTSGAYNEQFF. The CDR3 bases are TGCAGTGCGGAGGGGTTGACTAGCGGGGCCTACAATGAGCAGTTCTTC.